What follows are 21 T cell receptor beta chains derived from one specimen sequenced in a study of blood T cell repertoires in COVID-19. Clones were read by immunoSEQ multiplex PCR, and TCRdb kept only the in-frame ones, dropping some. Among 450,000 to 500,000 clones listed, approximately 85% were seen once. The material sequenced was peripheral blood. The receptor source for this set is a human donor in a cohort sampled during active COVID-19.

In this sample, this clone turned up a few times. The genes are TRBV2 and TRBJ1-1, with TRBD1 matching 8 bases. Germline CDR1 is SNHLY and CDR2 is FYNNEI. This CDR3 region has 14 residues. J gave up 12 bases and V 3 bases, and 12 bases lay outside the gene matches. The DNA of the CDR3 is TGTGCCAGCAGTGAGCGGACAGGGACGAGTGTAACTTTCTTT. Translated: CASSERTGTSVTFF. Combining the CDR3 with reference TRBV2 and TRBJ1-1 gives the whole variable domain EPEVTQTPSHQVTQMGQEVILRCVPISNHLYFYWYRQILGQKVEFLVSFYNNEISEKSEIFDDQFSVERPDGSNFTLKIRSTKLEDSAMYFCASSERTGTSVTFFGQGTRLTVV.

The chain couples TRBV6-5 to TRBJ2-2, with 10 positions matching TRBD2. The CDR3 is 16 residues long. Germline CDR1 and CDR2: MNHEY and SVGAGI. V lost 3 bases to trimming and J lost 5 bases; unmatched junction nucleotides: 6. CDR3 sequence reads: CASSYRTSGGTGELFF. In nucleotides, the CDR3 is TGTGCCAGCAGTTATAGGACTAGCGGAGGGACCGGGGAGCTGTTTTTT.

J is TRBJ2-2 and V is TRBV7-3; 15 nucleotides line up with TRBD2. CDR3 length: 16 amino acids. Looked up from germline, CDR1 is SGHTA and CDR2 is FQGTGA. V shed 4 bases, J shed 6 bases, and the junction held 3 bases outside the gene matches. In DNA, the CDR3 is TGTGCCAGCAGCTCCGGACTAGCGGGAGGGTCCGGGGAGCTGTTTTTT. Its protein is CASSSGLAGGSGELFF. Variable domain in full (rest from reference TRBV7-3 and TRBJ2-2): GAGVSQTPSNKVTEKGKYVELRCDPISGHTALYWYRQSLGQGPEFLIYFQGTGAADDSGLPNDRFFAVRPEGSVSTLKIQRTERGDSAVYLCASSSGLAGGSGELFFGEGSRLTVL.

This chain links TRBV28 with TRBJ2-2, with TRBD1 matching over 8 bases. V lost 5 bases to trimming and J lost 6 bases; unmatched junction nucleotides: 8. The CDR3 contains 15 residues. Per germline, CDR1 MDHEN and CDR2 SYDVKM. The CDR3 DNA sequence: TGTGCCAGCAGTGCACCGACAGGGGAATCCGGGGAGCTGTTTTTT. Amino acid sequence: CASSAPTGESGELFF.

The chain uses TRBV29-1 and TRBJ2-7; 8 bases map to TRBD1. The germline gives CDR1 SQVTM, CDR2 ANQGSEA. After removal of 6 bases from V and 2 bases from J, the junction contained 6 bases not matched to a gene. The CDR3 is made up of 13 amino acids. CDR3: CSVWDRPAYEQYF. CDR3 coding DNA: TGCAGCGTCTGGGACAGGCCTGCCTACGAGCAGTACTTC.

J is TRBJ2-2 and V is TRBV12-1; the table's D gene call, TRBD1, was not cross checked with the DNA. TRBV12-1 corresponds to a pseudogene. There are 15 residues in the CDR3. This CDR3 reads CASSLGQGFAGELFF. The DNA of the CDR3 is TGTGCCAGCAGCCTGGGACAGGGGTTCGCCGGGGAGCTGTTTTTT.

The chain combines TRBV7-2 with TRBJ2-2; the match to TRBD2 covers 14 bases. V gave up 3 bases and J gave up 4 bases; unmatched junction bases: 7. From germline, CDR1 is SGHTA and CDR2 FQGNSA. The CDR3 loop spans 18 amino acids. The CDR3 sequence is CASSLSGTSGRVTGELFF. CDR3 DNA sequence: TGTGCCAGCAGCTTGTCCGGGACTAGCGGGAGAGTCACCGGGGAGCTGTTTTTT.

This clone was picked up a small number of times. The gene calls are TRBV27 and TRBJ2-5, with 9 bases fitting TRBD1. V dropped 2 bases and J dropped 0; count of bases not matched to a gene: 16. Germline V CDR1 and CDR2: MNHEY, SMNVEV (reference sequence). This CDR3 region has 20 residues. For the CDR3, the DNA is TGTGCCAGCAGTTTACGCGGATATGGACAGGGGCATTTCTACCAAGAGACCCAGTACTTC. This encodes CASSLRGYGQGHFYQETQYF.

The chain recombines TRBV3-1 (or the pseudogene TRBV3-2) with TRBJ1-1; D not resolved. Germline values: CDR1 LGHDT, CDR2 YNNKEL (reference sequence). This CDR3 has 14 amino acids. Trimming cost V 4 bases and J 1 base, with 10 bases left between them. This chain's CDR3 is CASSLNYPNTEAFF. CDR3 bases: TGTGCCAGCAGCCTCAACTACCCGAACACTGAAGCTTTCTTT.

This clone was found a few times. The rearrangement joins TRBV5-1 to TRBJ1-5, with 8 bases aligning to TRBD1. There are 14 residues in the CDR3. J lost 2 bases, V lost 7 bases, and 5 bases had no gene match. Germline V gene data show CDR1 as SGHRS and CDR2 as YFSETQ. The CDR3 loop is CASRTGLGNQPQHF. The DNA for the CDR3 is TGCGCCAGCCGGACAGGGCTTGGCAATCAGCCCCAGCATTTT. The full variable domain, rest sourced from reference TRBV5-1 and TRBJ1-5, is KAGVTQTPRYLIKTRGQQVTLSCSPISGHRSVSWYQQTPGQGLQFLFEYFSETQRNKGNFPGRFSGRQFSNSRSEMNVSTLELGDSALYLCASRTGLGNQPQHFGDGTRLSIL.

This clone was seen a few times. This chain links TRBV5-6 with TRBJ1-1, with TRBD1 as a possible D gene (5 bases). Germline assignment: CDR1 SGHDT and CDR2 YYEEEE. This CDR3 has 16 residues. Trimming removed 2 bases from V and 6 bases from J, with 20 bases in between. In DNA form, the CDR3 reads TGTGCCAGCAGCTTTTTCCAAGTGCAGGGTTTAGCTGAAGCTTTCTTT. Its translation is CASSFFQVQGLAEAFF.

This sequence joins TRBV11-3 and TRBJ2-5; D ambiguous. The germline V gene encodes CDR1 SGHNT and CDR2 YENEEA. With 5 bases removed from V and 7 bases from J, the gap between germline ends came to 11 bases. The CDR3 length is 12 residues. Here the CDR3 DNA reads TGTGCCAGCAGCCCGAGTACCGGGACCCAGTACTTC. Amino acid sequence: CASSPSTGTQYF. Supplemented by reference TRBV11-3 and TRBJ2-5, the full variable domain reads EAGVVQSPRYKIIEKKQPVAFWCNPISGHNTLYWYLQNLGQGPELLIRYENEEAVDDSQLPKDRFSAERLKGVDSTLKIQPAELGDSAVYLCASSPSTGTQYFGPGTRLLVL.

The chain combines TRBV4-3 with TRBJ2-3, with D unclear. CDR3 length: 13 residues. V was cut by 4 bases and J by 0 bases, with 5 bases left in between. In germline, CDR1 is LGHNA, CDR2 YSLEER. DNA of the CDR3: TGCGCCAGCAGCCTTTCTAGCACAGATACGCAGTATTTT. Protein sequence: CASSLSSTDTQYF.

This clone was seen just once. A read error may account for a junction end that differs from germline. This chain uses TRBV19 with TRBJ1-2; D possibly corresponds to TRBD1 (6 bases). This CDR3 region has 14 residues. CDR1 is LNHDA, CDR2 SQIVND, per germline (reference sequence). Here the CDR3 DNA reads TGTGCCAGTAGTATAGTTCCCGACAGGCCGTTCCCCTGTTTC. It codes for CASSIVPDRPFPCF.

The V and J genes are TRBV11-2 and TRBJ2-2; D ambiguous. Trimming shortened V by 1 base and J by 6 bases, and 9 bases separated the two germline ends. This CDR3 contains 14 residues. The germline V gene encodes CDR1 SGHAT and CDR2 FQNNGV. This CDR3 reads CASSLVRGSGELFF. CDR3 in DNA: TGTGCCAGCAGCTTAGTGAGAGGATCCGGGGAGCTGTTTTTT.

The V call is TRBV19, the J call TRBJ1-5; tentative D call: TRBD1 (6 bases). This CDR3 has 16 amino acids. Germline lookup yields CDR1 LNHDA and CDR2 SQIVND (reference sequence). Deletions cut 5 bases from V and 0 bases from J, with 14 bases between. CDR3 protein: CASSLKGGYSNQPQHF. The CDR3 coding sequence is TGTGCCAGTAGTTTAAAGGGGGGGTATAGCAATCAGCCCCAGCATTTT.

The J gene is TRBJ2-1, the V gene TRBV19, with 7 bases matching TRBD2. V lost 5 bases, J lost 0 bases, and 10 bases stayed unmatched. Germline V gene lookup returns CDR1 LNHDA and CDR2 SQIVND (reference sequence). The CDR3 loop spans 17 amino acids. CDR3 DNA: TGTGCCAGTAGTGTAAGTAGCGGGTCATACTCCTACAATGAGCAGTTCTTC. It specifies CASSVSSGSYSYNEQFF.

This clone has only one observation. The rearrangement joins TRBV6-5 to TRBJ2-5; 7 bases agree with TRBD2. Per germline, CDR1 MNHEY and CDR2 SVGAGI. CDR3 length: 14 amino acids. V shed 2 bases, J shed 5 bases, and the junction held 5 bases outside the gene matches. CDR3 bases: TGTGCCAGCAGTTACCAAGGGAGGGCGGAGACCCAGTACTTC. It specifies CASSYQGRAETQYF.

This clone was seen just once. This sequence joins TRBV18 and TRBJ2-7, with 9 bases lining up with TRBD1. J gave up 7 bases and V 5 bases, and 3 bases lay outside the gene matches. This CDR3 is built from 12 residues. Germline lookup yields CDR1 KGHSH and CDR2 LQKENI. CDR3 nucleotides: TGTGCCAGCTCATACGGACAGGGGGAGCAGTACTTC. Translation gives CASSYGQGEQYF.

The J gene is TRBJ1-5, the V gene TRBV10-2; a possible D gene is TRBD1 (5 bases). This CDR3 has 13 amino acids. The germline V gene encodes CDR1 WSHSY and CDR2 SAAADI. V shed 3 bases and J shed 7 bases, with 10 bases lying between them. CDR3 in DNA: TGCGCCAGCAGTGAAACAGGACAACAGCCCCAGCATTTT. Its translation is CASSETGQQPQHF.

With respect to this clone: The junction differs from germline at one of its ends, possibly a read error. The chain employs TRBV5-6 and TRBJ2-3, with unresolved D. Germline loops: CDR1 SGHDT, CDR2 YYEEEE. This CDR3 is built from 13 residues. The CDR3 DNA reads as TGTGCCAGCAACTTGCAGAACACAGATACGCAGTATTTT. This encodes CASNLQNTDTQYF.